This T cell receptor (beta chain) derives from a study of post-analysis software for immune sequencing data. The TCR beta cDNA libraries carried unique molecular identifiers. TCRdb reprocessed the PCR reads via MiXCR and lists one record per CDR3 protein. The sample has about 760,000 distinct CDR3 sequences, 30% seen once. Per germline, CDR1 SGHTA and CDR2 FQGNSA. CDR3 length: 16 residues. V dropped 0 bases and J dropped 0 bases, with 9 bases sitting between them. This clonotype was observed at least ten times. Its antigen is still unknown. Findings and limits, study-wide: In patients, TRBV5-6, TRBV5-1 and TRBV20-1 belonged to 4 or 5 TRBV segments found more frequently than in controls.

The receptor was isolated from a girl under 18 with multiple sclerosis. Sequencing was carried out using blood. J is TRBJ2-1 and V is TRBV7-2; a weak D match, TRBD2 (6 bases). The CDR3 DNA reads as TGTGCCAGCAGCTTAGCGCTAGCGAGCTCCTACAATGAGCAGTTCTTC. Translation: CASSLALASSYNEQFF. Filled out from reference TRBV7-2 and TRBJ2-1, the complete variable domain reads GAGVSQSPSNKVTEKGKDVELRCDPISGHTALYWYRQSLGQGLEFLIYFQGNSAPDKSGLPSDRFSAERTGGSVSTLTIQRTQQEDSAVYLCASSLALASSYNEQFFGPGTRLTVL.